This paragraph covers one T cell receptor (beta chain) sequence. What it recognizes is unknown. The data are from a study of cytomegalovirus exposure and HLA in healthy donors. Study-wide results and caveats: In vitro experiments confirmed that three CMV-associated chains were specific for CMV antigens.

V gave up 0 bases and J gave up 6 bases; unmatched junction bases: 10. This CDR3 spans 16 amino acids. Looked up from germline, CDR1 is LGHNA and CDR2 is YNFKEQ. PCR was performed using 60 Vbeta and 13 Jbeta primers. Clones were read by immunoSEQ multiplex PCR, and TCRdb kept only the in-frame ones, dropping some. The repertoire consists of about 180,000 clones, with approximately 77% occurring once and the leading ten covering less than 3%. This receptor was identified in a female donor in good health and CMV-seronegative. V usage is TRBV4-2 and J usage is TRBJ2-5; the match to TRBD2 covers 7 bases. Sequenced sample: PBMCs. CDR3 amino acids: CASSQEIAGGLKTQYF. For the CDR3, the DNA is TGTGCCAGCAGCCAAGAGATAGCGGGCGGCTTGAAGACCCAGTACTTC.